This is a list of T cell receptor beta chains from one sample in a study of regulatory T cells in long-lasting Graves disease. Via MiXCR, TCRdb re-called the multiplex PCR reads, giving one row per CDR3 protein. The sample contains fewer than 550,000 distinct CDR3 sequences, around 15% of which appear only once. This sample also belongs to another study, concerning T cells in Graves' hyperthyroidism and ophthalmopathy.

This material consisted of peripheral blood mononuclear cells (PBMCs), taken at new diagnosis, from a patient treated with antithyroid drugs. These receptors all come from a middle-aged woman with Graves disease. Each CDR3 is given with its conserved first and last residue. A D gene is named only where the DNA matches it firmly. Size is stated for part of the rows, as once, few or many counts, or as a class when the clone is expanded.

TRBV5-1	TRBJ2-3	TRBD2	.	CASRSWGGGTGGDTQYF	TGCGCCAGCCGATCTTGGGGGGGGGGGACTGGAGGAGATACGCAGTATTTT
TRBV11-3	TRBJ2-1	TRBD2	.	CASSLDGPTSGGGNEQFF	TGTGCCAGCAGCTTAGATGGCCCGACTAGCGGGGGAGGGAATGAGCAGTTCTTC
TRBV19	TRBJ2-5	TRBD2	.	CASSMNSGGRHQETQYF	TGTGCCAGTAGTATGAACTCGGGAGGACGGCACCAAGAGACCCAGTACTTC
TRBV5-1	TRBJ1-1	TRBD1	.	CASSGGTAAFF	TGCGCCAGCAGCGGTGGGACAGCAGCTTTCTTT
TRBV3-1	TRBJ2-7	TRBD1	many	CASSYTGTEYEQYF	TGTGCCAGCAGCTATACCGGGACAGAGTACGAGCAGTACTTC
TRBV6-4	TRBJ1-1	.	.	CASSDSMGGRAFF	TGTGCCAGCAGTGACTCAATGGGAGGGAGGGCTTTCTTT
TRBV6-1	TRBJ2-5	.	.	CASIDPGRQETQYF	TGTGCCAGCATCGATCCGGGCCGACAAGAGACCCAGTACTTC
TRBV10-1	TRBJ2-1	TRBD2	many	CASSELEGGYNEQFF	TGCGCCAGCAGTGAGCTGGAGGGAGGGTACAATGAGCAGTTCTTC
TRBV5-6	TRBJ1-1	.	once	CASRIWYEWGVPEAFF	TGTGCCAGCAGGATCTGGTATGAATGGGGGGTACCTGAAGCTTTCTTT
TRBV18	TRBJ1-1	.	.	CASSPQARWANTEAFF	TGTGCCAGCTCACCACAGGCCAGATGGGCCAACACTGAAGCTTTCTTT
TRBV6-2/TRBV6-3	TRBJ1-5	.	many	CASTEGEQPQHF	TGTGCCAGCACCGAGGGGGAACAGCCCCAGCATTTT
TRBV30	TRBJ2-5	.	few	CAWRKEGVETQYF	TGTGCCTGGAGGAAAGAAGGGGTCGAGACCCAGTACTTC
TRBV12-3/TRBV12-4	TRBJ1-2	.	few	CASSYRIWEGYTF	TGTGCCAGCAGTTATCGGATCTGGGAGGGCTACACCTTC
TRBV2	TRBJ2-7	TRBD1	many	CASSEETGVGSYEQYF	TGTGCCAGCAGTGAAGAGACAGGGGTGGGGTCTTACGAGCAGTACTTC
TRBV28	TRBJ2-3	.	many	CASSFRGTQYF	TGTGCCAGCAGTTTTCGCGGTACGCAGTATTTT
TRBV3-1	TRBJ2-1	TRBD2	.	CASSQDPSGGMEQFF	TGTGCCAGCAGCCAAGATCCTAGCGGGGGCATGGAGCAGTTCTTC
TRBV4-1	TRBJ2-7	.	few	CASSQESLSLSYEQYF	TGCGCCAGCAGCCAAGAATCTCTCTCACTATCCTACGAGCAGTACTTC
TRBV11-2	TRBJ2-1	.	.	CASSPRRGLYNEQFF	TGTGCCAGCAGCCCCCGGCGGGGATTATACAATGAGCAGTTCTTC
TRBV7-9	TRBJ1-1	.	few	CASSFFSDPEAFF	TGTGCCAGCAGCTTTTTCTCAGACCCTGAAGCTTTCTTT
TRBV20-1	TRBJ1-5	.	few	CSAKTDADQPQHF	TGCAGTGCTAAGACAGACGCTGATCAGCCCCAGCATTTT
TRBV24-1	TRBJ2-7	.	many	CATSEARDGGYYEQYF	TGTGCCACCAGTGAGGCCAGGGACGGAGGCTACTACGAGCAGTACTTC
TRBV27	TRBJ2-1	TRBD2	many	CASSSIAGGWSDEQFF	TGTGCCAGCAGTTCAATAGCGGGGGGGTGGTCGGATGAGCAGTTCTTC
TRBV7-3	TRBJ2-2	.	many	CASSTSGSASALTGELFF	TGTGCCAGCAGCACGTCGGGATCGGCATCGGCCTTAACCGGGGAGCTGTTTTTT
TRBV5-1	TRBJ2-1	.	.	CASSSPEGDEQFF	TGCGCCAGCAGCTCGCCGGAAGGCGATGAGCAGTTCTTC
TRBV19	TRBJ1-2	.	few	CASSIATGGGYTF	TGTGCCAGTAGTATAGCAACGGGGGGTGGCTACACCTTC
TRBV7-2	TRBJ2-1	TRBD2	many	CASSLWSSGASGEQFF	TGTGCCAGCAGCTTATGGTCTAGCGGGGCTTCGGGAGAGCAGTTCTTC
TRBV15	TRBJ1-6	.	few	CATSRDVRRATVHF	TGTGCCACCAGCAGAGATGTTAGACGGGCAACTGTTCACTTT
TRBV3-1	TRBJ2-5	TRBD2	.	CASSQEILAGGGETQYF	TGTGCCAGCAGCCAAGAGATACTAGCGGGGGGGGGAGAGACCCAGTACTTC
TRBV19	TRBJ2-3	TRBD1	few	CASSKGTGGPLFTDTQYF	TGTGCCAGTAGTAAGGGGACAGGGGGCCCCCTTTTCACAGATACGCAGTATTTT
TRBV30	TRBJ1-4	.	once	CASTGRGVDEKLFF	TGTGCCTCCACGGGTCGGGGAGTGGACGAAAAACTGTTTTTT
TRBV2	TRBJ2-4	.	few	CASTRLENIQYF	TGTGCCAGCACGCGCTTGGAAAACATTCAGTACTTC
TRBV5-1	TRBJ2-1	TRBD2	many	CASSPQGLAGVYEQFF	TGCGCCAGCAGCCCCCAGGGACTAGCGGGGGTTTATGAGCAGTTCTTC
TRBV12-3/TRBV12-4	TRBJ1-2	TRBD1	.	CASTPGQGSGYTF	TGTGCCAGCACCCCCGGACAGGGGTCTGGCTACACCTTC
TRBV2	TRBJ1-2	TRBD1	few	CASIQIIGTGPYGYTF	TGTGCCAGCATCCAGATTATCGGGACAGGGCCCTATGGCTACACCTTC
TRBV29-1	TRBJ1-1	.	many	CSVVAGVTEAFF	TGCAGCGTTGTAGCAGGGGTCACTGAAGCTTTCTTT
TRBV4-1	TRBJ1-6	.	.	CASSQQRDRPLHF	TGCGCCAGCAGCCAACAGAGGGACCGCCCCCTCCACTTT